These 10 T cell receptor beta chains came from one sample sequenced in a study of cytomegalovirus exposure and HLA in healthy donors. Primers included in the PCR were 60 Vbeta and 13 Jbeta primers. The assay was immunoSEQ multiplex PCR, and TCRdb's table has in-frame clones only and misses some. This sample has about 82,000 clones, with approximately 81% found just once. Sequencing was done on a sample of PBMCs. The receptors stem from a woman between 45 and 60 years old in good health and CMV-seropositive.

The J gene is TRBJ2-2, the V gene TRBV18; D unresolved. With 3 bases removed from V and 6 bases from J, the gap between germline ends came to 8 bases. CDR1 is KGHSH and CDR2 is LQKENI in the germline V gene. The CDR3 runs 13 residues. The CDR3 reads CASSPTRAGELFF. CDR3 DNA sequence: TGTGCCAGCTCACCCACTCGGGCCGGGGAGCTGTTTTTT.

This chain links TRBV2 with TRBJ2-7, with D unresolved. The ends were cut back, 7 bases at V and 2 bases at J, with 12 bases in the middle. Germline CDR1 reads SNHLY; CDR2 reads FYNNEI. This CDR3 has 13 residues. CDR3 residues: CASNPTPTYEQYF. CDR3 nucleotides: TGTGCCAGCAACCCTACCCCCACCTACGAGCAGTACTTC.

This clone was detected only a few times. The J gene is TRBJ2-7, the V gene TRBV10-2; TRBD1 aligns across 8 bases. CDR1 WSHSY and CDR2 SAAADI come from the germline V gene. The V segment lost 7 bases and the J segment 1 base; nucleotides outside the gene matches: 6. The CDR3 covers 14 residues. CDR3: CASIIQGASYEQYF. The DNA of the CDR3 is TGCGCCAGCATCATTCAGGGGGCATCCTACGAGCAGTACTTC.

In DNA, the CDR3 is TGCGCCAGCTCTAGCGGGACCGGGGAGCTGTTTTTT. Protein: CASSSGTGELFF. The chain carries TRBV10-1 and TRBJ2-2; 8 nucleotides match TRBD2. This CDR3 has 12 residues. Germline CDR1 WNHNN, CDR2 SYGVQD (reference sequence). Germline trimming cut 8 bases from V and 5 bases from J; bases unmatched to any gene: 1.

The CDR3 nucleotides are TGTGCCAGCAGCTCCCGGCGGGACAGGGAGGACTATGGCTACACCTTC. Its translation: CASSSRRDREDYGYTF. The chain links TRBV11-3 to TRBJ1-2; TRBD1 matches at 9 bases. CDR1 is SGHNT and CDR2 is YENEEA in the germline V gene. The CDR3 runs to 16 residues. V was pared by 4 bases and J by 3 bases, with 9 bases of the junction left unmatched.

The V and J genes are TRBV19 and TRBJ2-1, with 7 positions matching TRBD2. V lost 1 base, J lost 5 bases, and 8 bases stayed unmatched. Germline CDR1 reads LNHDA; CDR2 reads SQIVND (reference sequence). This CDR3 has 16 residues. The CDR3 bases are TGTGCCAGTAGTATAGTGAGGGAGACTAGCAACAATGAGCAGTTCTTC. Translation: CASSIVRETSNNEQFF.

The V gene is TRBV4-1, the J gene TRBJ2-7; D possibly corresponds to TRBD1 (6 bases). Germline values: CDR1 MGHRA, CDR2 YSYEKL. V lost 4 bases and J lost 6, with 22 bases in between. This CDR3 is 16 amino acids long. The CDR3 here is CASSLSPGHPESEQYF. DNA of the CDR3: TGCGCCAGCAGCCTCAGCCCGGGACATCCAGAGTCCGAGCAGTACTTC.

The CDR3 DNA follows: TGTGCCAGCAGCCAGGGTGGTACAGATACGCAGTATTTT. Protein product: CASSQGGTDTQYF. V gene TRBV5-5 combines with J gene TRBJ2-3, with D maybe TRBD1 (5 bases). V was trimmed by 4 bases and J by 3 bases, leaving 9 bases between them. This CDR3 has 13 residues. Germline V lookup: CDR1 SGHKS, CDR2 YYEKEE (reference sequence).

This clone was recorded a few times. The chain has TRBV4-1 and TRBJ2-7, with 7 bases aligning to TRBD2. The CDR3 runs 16 residues. Germline CDR1 is MGHRA and CDR2 is YSYEKL. V lost 4 bases and J lost 2; bases outside the gene matches: 11. CDR3 sequence: CASSPQGGANTYEQYF. In nucleotides, the CDR3 is TGCGCCAGCAGCCCTCAGGGAGGGGCGAATACCTACGAGCAGTACTTC.

The chain has TRBV5-8 and TRBJ1-4; D is uncertain. The CDR3 length is 16 residues. CDR1 and CDR2 (germline): SGHTS, YDEGEE. Trimming took off 0 bases at V and 3 bases at J, with 12 bases between the two ends. CDR3 sequence reads: CASSLGPRQSNEKLFF. The CDR3 DNA reads as TGTGCCAGCAGCTTGGGACCGCGACAATCTAATGAAAAACTGTTTTTT.